The clone carrying this T cell receptor (beta chain) was observed at least ten times. TCRdb used MiXCR to reprocess the RT-PCR reads, holding one entry per CDR3 protein. The sample records about 2,600 distinct CDR3 sequences, roughly 4.2% being singletons. The germline V and J ends were trimmed by 8 bases and 2 bases, with 14 bases remaining between them. The germline gives CDR1 MNHEY, CDR2 SMNVEV (reference sequence). The CDR3 covers 14 residues. The data are from a study of patients and donors after allogeneic stem cell transplantation. V and J are TRBV27 and TRBJ2-3; D is undetermined. This TCR derives from a human donor who was either an allogeneic HSCT recipient or a stem cell or donor lymphocyte infusion donor (not recorded which). It is not recorded whose cells these are; they may come from a transplant donor. Sequencing was performed on blood, either unsorted or a sorted T cell fraction (not recorded which). The CDR3 nucleotides read TGTGCCAGCGGTCTTGGGGTAGACACAGATACGCAGTATTTT. Amino acid sequence: CASGLGVDTDTQYF.